This T cell receptor (beta chain) was identified during a study of T cell changes during pregnancy in multiple sclerosis. Method: immunoSEQ multiplex PCR; TCRdb's copy keeps in-frame clones and lacks some. The sample includes roughly 53,000 clones, 92% of them seen just once. CDR1 and CDR2 (germline): MNHEY, SVGAGI. The CDR3 consists of 15 residues. The trim removed 5 bases at V and 4 bases at J, leaving 10 bases unmatched. Sequences were derived from CD4+ T cells from peripheral blood mononuclear cells, sampled in the second trimester of pregnancy. The source of this sequence is a female donor in good health, enrolled as a control in a pregnancy study. The chain has TRBV6-5 and TRBJ1-2, with 7 positions matching TRBD1. The CDR3 region is CASSTRGQSGYGYTF. The CDR3 DNA is TGTGCCAGCAGTACGAGGGGGCAATCGGGCTATGGCTACACCTTC.